These 4 T cell receptor beta chains share one sample of origin, sequenced in a study of beta chain features in type 1 diabetes. TCRB transcripts that were expressed got sequenced, as all of the isolated RNA had been reverse transcribed. The method was immunoSEQ multiplex PCR; TCRdb's version includes in-frame clones alone and lacks a portion of them. The table includes about 150,000 clones, approximately 10% detected once. Sequencing used central memory CD4+ T cells from blood. These receptors came from a man between 18 and 35 years old in good health.

The CDR3 loop reads CASSLRTGSNEQFF. DNA for the CDR3: TGTGCCAGCAGTCTTCGGACAGGCTCTAATGAGCAGTTCTTC. The chain couples TRBV27 to TRBJ2-1, with TRBD1 matching over 7 bases. CDR3 length: 14 residues. Germline assignment: CDR1 MNHEY and CDR2 SMNVEV (reference sequence). The V and J ends lost 5 bases and 7 bases, in that order; junction bases with no gene match: 8.

The chain combines TRBV7-9 with TRBJ2-3; 12 bases are a match to TRBD1. The CDR3 has 15 residues. V lost 6 bases, J lost 3 bases, and 4 bases stayed unmatched. Germline CDR1 SEHNR, CDR2 FQNEAQ (reference sequence). This CDR3 reads CASRPGQGATDTQYF. CDR3 nucleotides: TGTGCCAGCAGGCCGGGACAGGGGGCTACAGATACGCAGTATTTT.

The chain combines TRBV13 with TRBJ2-5; 7 bases line up with TRBD2. The CDR3 extends over 16 amino acids. Germline V gene data show CDR1 as PRHDT and CDR2 as FYEKMQ (reference sequence). J gave up 0 bases and V 3 bases, and 7 bases lay outside the gene matches. The CDR3 DNA reads TGTGCCAGCAGCTTTAGGAGCGGGACGTACCAAGAGACCCAGTACTTC. The encoded protein is CASSFRSGTYQETQYF. Variable domain in full (rest from reference TRBV13 and TRBJ2-5): AAGVIQSPRHLIKEKRETATLKCYPIPRHDTVYWYQQGPGQDPQFLISFYEKMQSDKGSIPDRFSAQQFSDYHSELNMSSLELGDSALYFCASSFRSGTYQETQYFGPGTRLLVL.

This clone was seen more than once but under ten times. The rearrangement uses TRBV23-1 and TRBJ2-3; tentative D call: TRBD2 (5 bases). TRBV23-1 qualifies as an ORF whose function is uncertain. The CDR3 sequence is 15 residues long. V gave up 9 bases and J gave up 0 bases, with 16 bases separating them. This chain's CDR3 is CASMRANSSTDTQYF. For the CDR3, the DNA is TGCGCCAGTATGCGGGCGAACAGTAGCACAGATACGCAGTATTTT.